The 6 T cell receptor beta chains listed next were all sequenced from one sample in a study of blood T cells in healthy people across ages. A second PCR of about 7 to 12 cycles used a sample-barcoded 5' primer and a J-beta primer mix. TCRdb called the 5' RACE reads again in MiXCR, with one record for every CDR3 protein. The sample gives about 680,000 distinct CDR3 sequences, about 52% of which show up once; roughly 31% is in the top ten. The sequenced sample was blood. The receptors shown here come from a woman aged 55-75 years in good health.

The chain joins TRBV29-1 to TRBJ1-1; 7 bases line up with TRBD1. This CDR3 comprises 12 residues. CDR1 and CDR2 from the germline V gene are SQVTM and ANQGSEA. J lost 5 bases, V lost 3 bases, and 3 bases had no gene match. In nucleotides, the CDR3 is TGCAGCGTTGAGTCAGGGGGAACTGAAGCTTTCTTT. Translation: CSVESGGTEAFF.

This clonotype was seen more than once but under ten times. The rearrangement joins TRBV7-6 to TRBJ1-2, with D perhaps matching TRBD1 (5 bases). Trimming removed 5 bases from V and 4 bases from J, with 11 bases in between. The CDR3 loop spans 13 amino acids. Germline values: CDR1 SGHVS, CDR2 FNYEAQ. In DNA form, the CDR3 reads TGTGCCAGCAGCGTAGGGGTTGGCTATGGCTACACCTTC. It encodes CASSVGVGYGYTF.

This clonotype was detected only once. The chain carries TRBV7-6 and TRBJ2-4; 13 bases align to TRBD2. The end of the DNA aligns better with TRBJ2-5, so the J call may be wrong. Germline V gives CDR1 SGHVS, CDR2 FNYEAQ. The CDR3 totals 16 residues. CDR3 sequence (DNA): TGTGCCAGCCGACTGACTAGCGGGAGGTTCGGAGAGACCCAGTACTTC. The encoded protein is CASRLTSGRFGETQYF.

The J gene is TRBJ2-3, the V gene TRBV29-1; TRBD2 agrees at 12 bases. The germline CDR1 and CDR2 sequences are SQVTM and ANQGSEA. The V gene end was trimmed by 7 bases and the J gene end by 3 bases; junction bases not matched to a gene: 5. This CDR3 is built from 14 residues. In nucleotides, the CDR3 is TGCAGCGAAACCGGGACTAGCGGGACAGATACGCAGTATTTT. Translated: CSETGTSGTDTQYF.

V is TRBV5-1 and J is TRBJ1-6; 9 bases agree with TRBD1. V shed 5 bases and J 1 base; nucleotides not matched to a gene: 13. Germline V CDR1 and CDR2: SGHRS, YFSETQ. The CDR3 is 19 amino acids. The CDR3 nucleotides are TGCGCCAGCAGTAATCCGGGACAGGGATGGGAATCCTATAATTCACCCCTCCACTTT. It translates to CASSNPGQGWESYNSPLHF.

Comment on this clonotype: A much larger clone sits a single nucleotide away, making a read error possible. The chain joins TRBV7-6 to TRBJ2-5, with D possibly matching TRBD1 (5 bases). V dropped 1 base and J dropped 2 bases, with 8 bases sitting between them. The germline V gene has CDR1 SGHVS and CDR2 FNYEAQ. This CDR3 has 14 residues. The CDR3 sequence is CASSLGGKQETQYF. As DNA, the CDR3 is TGTGCCAGCAGCTTAGGGGGCAAGCAAGAGACCCAGTACTTC. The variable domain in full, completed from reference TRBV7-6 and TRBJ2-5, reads GAGVSQSPRYKVTKRGQDVALRCDPISGHVSLYWYRQALGQGPEFLTYFNYEAQQDKSGLPNDRFSAERPEGSISTLTIQRTEQRDSAMYRCASSLGGKQETQYFGPGTRLLVL.